This TCR beta chain was identified during a study of graft-versus-host responses after intestinal transplantation. Study context: The transplants performed in recipients were multivisceral, liver-intestinal, or isolated intestinal.

The repertoire was sequenced with immunoSEQ multiplex PCR; TCRdb's copy has only in-frame clones and lacks some. The sample shows around 45,000 clones, about 95% of them seen only once. Whole-study findings and limits: GvH clones surfaced in recipient marrow, some emerging earlier in ileum or blood. Early after transplant, HvG declines were associated with peak levels of circulating GvH clones.

Regarding this clone: Its antigen is still unknown.

Looked up from germline, CDR1 is SGHVS and CDR2 is FNYEAQ. V shed 5 bases and J shed 0 bases, with 14 bases lying between them. The CDR3 extends over 15 amino acids. Sequencing used PBMCs, obtained approximately 360 days after intestinal transplant. This chain connects TRBV7-6 to TRBJ2-7; D is unresolved. The sequence derives from a human patient who received an intestinal transplant, so some T cells may come from the graft donor. CDR3 sequence (DNA): TGTGCCAGCAGCACGGAGCCGACGGACTCCTACGAGCAGTACTTC. Translation: CASSTEPTDSYEQYF.